Described below is a single T cell receptor (beta chain) sequence and its context. The data were taken from a study of siplizumab effects on memory and regulatory T cells. Approximately 100,000 TCR templates per sample were sequenced. Produced via immunoSEQ multiplex PCR; TCRdb's table is partial and in-frame only. Of some 87,000 clones listed, just under 90% are singletons. Germline lookup yields CDR1 SGHTA and CDR2 FQGNSA. The CDR3 spans 15 residues. V was clipped by 1 base and J by 0 bases, with 10 bases between them. The sample was CD4+ T cells sorted from blood. This TCR derives from a human donor in good health. The gene calls are TRBV7-2 and TRBJ2-7; D not resolved. The CDR3 nucleotides read TGTGCCAGCAGCTTAGAGGGCCAGCACTCCTACGAGCAGTACTTC. This codes for CASSLEGQHSYEQYF.